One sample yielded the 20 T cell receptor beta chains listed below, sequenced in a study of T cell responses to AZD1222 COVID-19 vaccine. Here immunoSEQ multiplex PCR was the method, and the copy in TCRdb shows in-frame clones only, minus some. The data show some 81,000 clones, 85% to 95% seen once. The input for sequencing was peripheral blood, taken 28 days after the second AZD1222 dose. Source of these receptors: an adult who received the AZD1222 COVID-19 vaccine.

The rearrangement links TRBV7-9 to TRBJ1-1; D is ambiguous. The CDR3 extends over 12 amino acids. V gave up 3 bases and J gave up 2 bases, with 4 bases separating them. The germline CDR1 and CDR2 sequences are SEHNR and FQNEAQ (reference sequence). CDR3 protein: CASSFGNTEAFF. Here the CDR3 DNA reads TGTGCCAGCAGCTTCGGAAACACTGAAGCTTTCTTT.

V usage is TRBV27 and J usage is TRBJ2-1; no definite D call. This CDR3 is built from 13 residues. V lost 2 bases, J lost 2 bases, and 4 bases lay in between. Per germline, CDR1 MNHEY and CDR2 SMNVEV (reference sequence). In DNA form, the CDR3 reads TGTGCCAGCAGTTTACCACCCTACAATGAGCAGTTCTTC. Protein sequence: CASSLPPYNEQFF.

The CDR3 loop reads CASSVQGNQPQHF. The CDR3 nucleotides read TGTGCCAGCAGTGTACAGGGGAATCAGCCCCAGCATTTT. J is TRBJ1-5 and V is TRBV2; TRBD1 matches at 7 bases. Germline values: CDR1 SNHLY, CDR2 FYNNEI. V was clipped by 4 bases and J by 4 bases; unmatched bases: 1. This CDR3 contains 13 residues. Filled out from reference TRBV2 and TRBJ1-5, the complete variable domain reads EPEVTQTPSHQVTQMGQEVILRCVPISNHLYFYWYRQILGQKVEFLVSFYNNEISEKSEIFDDQFSVERPDGSNFTLKIRSTKLEDSAMYFCASSVQGNQPQHFGDGTRLSIL.

The CDR3 here is CAARDRPTGELFF. The CDR3 DNA sequence: TGTGCCGCCCGGGACAGACCCACCGGGGAGCTGTTTTTT. The rearrangement joins TRBV10-3 to TRBJ2-2, with TRBD1 matching over 7 bases. The CDR3 runs 13 residues. The junction had 7 bases not matched to a gene; V was cut back by 11 bases and J by 4 bases. Germline assignment: CDR1 ENHRY and CDR2 SYGVKD.

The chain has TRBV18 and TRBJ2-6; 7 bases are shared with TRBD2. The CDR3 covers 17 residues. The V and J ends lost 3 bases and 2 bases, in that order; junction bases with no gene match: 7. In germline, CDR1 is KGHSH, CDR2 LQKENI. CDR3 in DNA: TGTGCCAGCTCACCTCCGGGGAGGGCACCTGGGGCCAACGTCCTGACTTTC. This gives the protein CASSPPGRAPGANVLTF.

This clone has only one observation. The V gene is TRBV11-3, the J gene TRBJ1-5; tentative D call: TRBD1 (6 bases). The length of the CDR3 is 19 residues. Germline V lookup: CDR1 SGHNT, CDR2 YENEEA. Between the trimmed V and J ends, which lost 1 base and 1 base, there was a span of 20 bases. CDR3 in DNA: TGTGCCAGCAGCTTAGGATCGGGGGGGCGCAGCATAAGCAATCAGCCCCAGCATTTT. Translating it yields CASSLGSGGRSISNQPQHF.

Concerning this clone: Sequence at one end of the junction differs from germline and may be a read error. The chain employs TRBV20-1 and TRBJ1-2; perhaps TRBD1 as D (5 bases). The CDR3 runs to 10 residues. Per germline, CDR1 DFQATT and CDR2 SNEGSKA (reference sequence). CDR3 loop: CSARDSTVPF. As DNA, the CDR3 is TGCAGTGCTAGGGATTCGACAGTTCCCTTC.

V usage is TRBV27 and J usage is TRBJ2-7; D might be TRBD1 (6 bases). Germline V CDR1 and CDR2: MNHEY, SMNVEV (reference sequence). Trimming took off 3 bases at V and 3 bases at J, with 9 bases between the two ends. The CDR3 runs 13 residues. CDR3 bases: TGTGCCAGCAGTTTGGGACATAGCTACGAGCAGTACTTC. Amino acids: CASSLGHSYEQYF.

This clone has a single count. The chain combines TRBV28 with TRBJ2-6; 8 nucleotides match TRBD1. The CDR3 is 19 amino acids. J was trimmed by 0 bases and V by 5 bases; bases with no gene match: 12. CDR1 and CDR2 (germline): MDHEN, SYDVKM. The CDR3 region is CASSGIDRGPPSGANVLTF. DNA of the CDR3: TGTGCCAGCAGTGGTATCGACAGGGGCCCCCCCTCTGGGGCCAACGTCCTGACTTTC.

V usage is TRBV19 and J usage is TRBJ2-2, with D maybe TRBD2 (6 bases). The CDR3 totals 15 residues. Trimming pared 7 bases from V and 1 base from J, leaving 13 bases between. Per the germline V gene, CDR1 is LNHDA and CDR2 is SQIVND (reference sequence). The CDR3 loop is CASTLRGLNTGELFF. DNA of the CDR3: TGTGCCAGTACCTTGCGGGGCTTGAACACCGGGGAGCTGTTTTTT.

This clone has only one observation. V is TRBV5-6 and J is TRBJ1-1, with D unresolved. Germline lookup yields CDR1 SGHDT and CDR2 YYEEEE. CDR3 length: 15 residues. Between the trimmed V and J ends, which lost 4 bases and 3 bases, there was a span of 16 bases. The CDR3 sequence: CASSQVSTVDTEAFF. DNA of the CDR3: TGTGCCAGCAGCCAAGTTTCTACCGTTGACACTGAAGCTTTCTTT.

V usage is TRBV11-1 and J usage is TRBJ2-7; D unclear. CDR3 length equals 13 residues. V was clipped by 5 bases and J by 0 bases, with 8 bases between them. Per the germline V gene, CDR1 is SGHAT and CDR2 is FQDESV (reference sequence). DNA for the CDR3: TGTGCCAGCAGCCAAGCGCTCTCCTACGAGCAGTACTTC. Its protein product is CASSQALSYEQYF.

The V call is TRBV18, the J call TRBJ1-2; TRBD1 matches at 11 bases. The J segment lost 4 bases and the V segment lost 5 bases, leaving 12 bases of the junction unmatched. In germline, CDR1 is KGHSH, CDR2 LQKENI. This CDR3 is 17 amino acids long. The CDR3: CASSASGQGANSYGYTF. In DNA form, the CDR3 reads TGTGCCAGCTCAGCATCCGGACAGGGGGCCAACTCCTATGGCTACACCTTC.

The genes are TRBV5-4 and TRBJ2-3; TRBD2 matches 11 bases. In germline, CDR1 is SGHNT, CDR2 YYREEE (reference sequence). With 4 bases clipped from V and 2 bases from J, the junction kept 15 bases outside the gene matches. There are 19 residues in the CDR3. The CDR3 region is CASSQAPKIAGGLTDTQYF. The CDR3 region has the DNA TGTGCCAGCAGCCAGGCCCCAAAAATAGCGGGGGGGCTCACAGATACGCAGTATTTT. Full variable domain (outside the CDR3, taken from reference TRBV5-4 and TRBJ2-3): ETGVTQSPTHLIKTRGQQVTLRCSSQSGHNTVSWYQQALGQGPQFIFQYYREEENGRGNFPPRFSGLQFPNYSSELNVNALELDDSALYLCASSQAPKIAGGLTDTQYFGPGTRLTVL.

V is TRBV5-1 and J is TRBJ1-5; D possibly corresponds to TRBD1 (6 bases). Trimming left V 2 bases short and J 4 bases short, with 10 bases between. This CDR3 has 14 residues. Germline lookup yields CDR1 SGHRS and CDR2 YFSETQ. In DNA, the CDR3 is TGCGCCAGCAGCTTAGGGGGGCTAAATCAGCCCCAGCATTTT. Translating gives CASSLGGLNQPQHF.

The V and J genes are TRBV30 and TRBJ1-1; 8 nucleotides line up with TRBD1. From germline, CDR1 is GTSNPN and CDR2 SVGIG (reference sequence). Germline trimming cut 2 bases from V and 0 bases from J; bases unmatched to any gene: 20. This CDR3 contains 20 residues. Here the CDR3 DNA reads TGTGCCTGGAGTAGTGGCGCTCAGGGGGCGGCGTCGGGGATGAACACTGAAGCTTTCTTT. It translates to CAWSSGAQGAASGMNTEAFF.

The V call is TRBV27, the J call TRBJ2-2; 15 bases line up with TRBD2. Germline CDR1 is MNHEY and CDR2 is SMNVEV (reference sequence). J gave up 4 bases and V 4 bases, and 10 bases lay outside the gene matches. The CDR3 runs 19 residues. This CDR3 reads CASSSPGLAGGPPTGELFF. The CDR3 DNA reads TGTGCCAGCAGTTCTCCCGGACTAGCGGGAGGGCCTCCCACCGGGGAGCTGTTTTTT.

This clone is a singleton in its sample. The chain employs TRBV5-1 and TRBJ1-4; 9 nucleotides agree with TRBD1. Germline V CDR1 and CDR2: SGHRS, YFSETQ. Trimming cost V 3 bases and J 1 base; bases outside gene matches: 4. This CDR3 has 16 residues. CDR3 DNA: TGCGCCAGCAGCTCCCGGACAGGGGAAACTAATGAAAAACTGTTTTTT. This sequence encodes CASSSRTGETNEKLFF.

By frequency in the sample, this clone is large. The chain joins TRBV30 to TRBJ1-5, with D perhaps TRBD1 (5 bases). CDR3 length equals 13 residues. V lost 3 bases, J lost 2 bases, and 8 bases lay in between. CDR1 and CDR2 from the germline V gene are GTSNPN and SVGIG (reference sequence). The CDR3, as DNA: TGTGCCTGGAGGGGGGACGGCAATCAGCCCCAGCATTTT. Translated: CAWRGDGNQPQHF. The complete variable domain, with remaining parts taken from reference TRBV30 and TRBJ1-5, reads SQTIHQWPATLVQPVGSPLSLECTVEGTSNPNLYWYRQAAGRGLQLLFYSVGIGQISSEVPQNLSASRPQDRQFILSSKKLLLSDSGFYLCAWRGDGNQPQHFGDGTRLSIL.

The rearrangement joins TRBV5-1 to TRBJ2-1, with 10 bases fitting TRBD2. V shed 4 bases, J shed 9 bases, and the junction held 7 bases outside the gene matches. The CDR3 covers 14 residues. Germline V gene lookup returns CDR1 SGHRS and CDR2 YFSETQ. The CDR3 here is CASSPAGGPGEQFF. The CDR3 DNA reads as TGCGCCAGCAGCCCAGCGGGAGGGCCGGGTGAGCAGTTCTTC.